The entry that follows covers one TCR beta chain sequence. This entry comes from a study of blood T cell repertoires in COVID-19. Study-wide context: The study drew acute and convalescent COVID-19 samples from the United States, Italy and Spain. From T cells, B-cell-depleted T cells, or PBMCs came the material, which was cDNA or gDNA.

Profiling relied on immunoSEQ multiplex PCR, and the TCRdb table lists in-frame clones only, not all of them. The repertoire holds tens of thousands of clones, with more than 75% as singletons. This CDR3 has 14 residues. The ends lost 6 bases at V and 2 bases at J; junction bases unmatched: 6. CDR1 and CDR2 from the germline V gene are MNHEY and SVGAGI. Sample: peripheral blood. The clonotype was recovered from a man aged 50 or older with acute or convalescent COVID-19. The V call is TRBV6-5, the J call TRBJ2-5; 7 bases fit TRBD2. The chain's CDR3 is CASSDSGLQETQYF. The CDR3 DNA reads as TGTGCCAGCAGCGATTCGGGACTACAAGAGACCCAGTACTTC.